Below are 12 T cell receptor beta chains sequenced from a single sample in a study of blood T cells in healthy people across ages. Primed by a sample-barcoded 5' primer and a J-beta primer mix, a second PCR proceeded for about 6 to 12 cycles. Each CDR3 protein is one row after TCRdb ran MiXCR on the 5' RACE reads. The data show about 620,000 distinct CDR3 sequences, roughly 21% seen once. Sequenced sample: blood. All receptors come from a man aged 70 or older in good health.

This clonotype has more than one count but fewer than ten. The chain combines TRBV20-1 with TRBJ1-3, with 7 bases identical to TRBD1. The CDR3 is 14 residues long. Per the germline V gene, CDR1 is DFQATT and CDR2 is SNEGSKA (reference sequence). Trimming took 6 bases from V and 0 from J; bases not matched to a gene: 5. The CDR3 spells CSAYQGVSGNTIYF. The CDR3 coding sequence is TGCAGTGCCTACCAGGGGGTCTCTGGAAACACCATATATTTT.

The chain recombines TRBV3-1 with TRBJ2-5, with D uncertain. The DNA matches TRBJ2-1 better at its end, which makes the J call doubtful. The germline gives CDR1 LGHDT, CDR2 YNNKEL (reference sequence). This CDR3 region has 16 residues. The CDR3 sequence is CASSQDHRDPPGEQFF. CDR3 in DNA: TGTGCCAGCAGCCAAGATCACAGAGACCCCCCGGGTGAGCAGTTCTTC.

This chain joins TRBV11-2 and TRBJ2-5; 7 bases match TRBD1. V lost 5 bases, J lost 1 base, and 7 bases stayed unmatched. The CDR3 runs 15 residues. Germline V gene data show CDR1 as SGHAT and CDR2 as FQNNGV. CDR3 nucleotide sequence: TGTGCCAGCAGCCCCCGGACAGGTGCCCAAGAGACCCAGTACTTC. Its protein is CASSPRTGAQETQYF.

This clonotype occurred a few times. The CDR3 region is CASSERAPVGTEAFF. In DNA form, the CDR3 reads TGTGCCAGCAGCGAAAGAGCCCCGGTCGGCACTGAAGCTTTCTTT. The chain joins TRBV2 to TRBJ1-1; no definite D call. The CDR3 consists of 15 residues. CDR1 and CDR2 (germline): SNHLY, FYNNEI. V was cut by 6 bases and J by 4 bases, with 18 bases left in between. The whole variable domain, filled in from reference TRBV2 and TRBJ1-1, reads EPEVTQTPSHQVTQMGQEVILRCVPISNHLYFYWYRQILGQKVEFLVSFYNNEISEKSEIFDDQFSVERPDGSNFTLKIRSTKLEDSAMYFCASSERAPVGTEAFFGQGTRLTVV.

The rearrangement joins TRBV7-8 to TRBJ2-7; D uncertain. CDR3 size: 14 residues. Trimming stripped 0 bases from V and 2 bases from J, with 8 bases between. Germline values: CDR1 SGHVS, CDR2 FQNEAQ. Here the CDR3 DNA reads TGTGCCAGCAGCTTAGCCGCGAACACCTACGAGCAGTACTTC. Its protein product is CASSLAANTYEQYF.

The CDR3 sequence: CSATRGAFTSSSYEQYF. CDR3 in DNA: TGCAGCGCCACGCGGGGGGCTTTCACTTCTAGCTCCTACGAGCAGTACTTC. V is TRBV29-1 and J is TRBJ2-7, with 8 bases fitting TRBD2. The V gene's germline CDR1 is SQVTM and CDR2 ANQGSEA. The V gene end was trimmed by 7 bases and the J gene end by 0 bases; junction bases not matched to a gene: 17. CDR3 length: 17 amino acids.

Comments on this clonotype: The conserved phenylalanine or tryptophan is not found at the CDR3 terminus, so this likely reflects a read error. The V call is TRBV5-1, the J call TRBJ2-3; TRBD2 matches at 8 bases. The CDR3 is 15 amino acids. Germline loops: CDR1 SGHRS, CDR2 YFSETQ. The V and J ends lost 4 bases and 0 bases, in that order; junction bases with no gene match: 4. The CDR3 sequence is CASSLASGSTDTQYL. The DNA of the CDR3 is TGCGCCAGCAGCCTCGCTAGCGGGAGCACAGATACGCAGTATCTT.

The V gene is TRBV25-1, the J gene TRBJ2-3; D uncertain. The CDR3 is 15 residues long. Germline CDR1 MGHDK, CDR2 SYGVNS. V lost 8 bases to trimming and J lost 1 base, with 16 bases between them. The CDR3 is CASSRTQTGTDTQYF. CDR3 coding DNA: TGTGCCAGCTCCCGGACCCAAACGGGCACAGATACGCAGTATTTT. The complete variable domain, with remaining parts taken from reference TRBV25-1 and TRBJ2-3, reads EADIYQTPRYLVIGTGKKITLECSQTMGHDKMYWYQQDPGMELHLIHYSYGVNSTEKGDLSSESTVSRIRTEHFPLTLESARPSHTSQYLCASSRTQTGTDTQYFGPGTRLTVL.

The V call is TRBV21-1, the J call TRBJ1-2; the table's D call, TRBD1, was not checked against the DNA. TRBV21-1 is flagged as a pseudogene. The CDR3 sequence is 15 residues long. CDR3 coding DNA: TGTGCCAGCACCCCTGGCAGGGGCAGGATCTATGGCTACACCTTC. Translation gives CASTPGRGRIYGYTF.

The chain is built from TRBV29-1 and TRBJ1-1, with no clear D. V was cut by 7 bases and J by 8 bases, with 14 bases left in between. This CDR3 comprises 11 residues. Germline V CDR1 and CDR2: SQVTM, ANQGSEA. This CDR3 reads CSASEAGEAFF. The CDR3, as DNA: TGCAGCGCCTCAGAGGCGGGCGAAGCTTTCTTT.

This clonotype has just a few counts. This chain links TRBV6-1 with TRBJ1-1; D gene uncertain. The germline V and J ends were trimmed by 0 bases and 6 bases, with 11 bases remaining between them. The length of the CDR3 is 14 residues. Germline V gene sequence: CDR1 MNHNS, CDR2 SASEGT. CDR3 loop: CASSEAWGPSEAFF. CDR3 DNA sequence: TGTGCCAGCAGTGAAGCTTGGGGTCCTTCTGAAGCTTTCTTT.

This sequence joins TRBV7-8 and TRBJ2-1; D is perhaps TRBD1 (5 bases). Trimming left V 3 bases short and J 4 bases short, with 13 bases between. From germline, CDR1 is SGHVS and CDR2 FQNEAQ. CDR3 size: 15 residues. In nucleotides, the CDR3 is TGTGCCAGCAGCTTCCTAGGGGCATTGTACAATGAGCAGTTCTTC. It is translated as CASSFLGALYNEQFF.